These 23 T cell receptor beta chains were all obtained from the same sample, sequenced in a study of post-analysis software for immune sequencing data (dated by TCRdb to between 2015 and 2016). Results the study describes overall, beyond this receptor: A few TRBV segments, including TRBV5-6, TRBV5-1 and TRBV20-1, were significantly more frequent in patients than controls.

For these receptors, no antigen is known. Libraries were prepared through PCR. The instrument was an Illumina HiSeq 2500. To reduce PCR and sequencing biases, unique molecular identifiers were incorporated into the TCR beta cDNA libraries. TCRdb trimmed public reads at Q25 via fastp, called clones via MiXCR and kept in-frame beta chains. Rows with one shared CDR3 protein collapse into an entry with the most common genes and DNA. The sample table holds hundreds of thousands of distinct CDR3 sequences, of which approximately 30% were seen once. The ten largest clones capture 0.55% to 0.65% of the sample. What was sequenced was blood. The receptors stem from a girl aged 5-17 years with multiple sclerosis.

The genes are TRBV11-1 and TRBJ2-3; no clear D. The CDR3 is 15 amino acids. CDR1 and CDR2 (germline): SGHAT, FQDESV (reference sequence). V gave up 5 bases and J gave up 3 bases, with 15 bases separating them. The CDR3 is CASSLEILTTDTQYF. In nucleotides, the CDR3 is TGTGCCAGCAGCCTGGAAATATTGACTACAGATACGCAGTATTTT. The full variable domain, with the rest looked up from reference TRBV11-1 and TRBJ2-3, is EAEVAQSPRYKITEKSQAVAFWCDPISGHATLYWYRQILGQGPELLVQFQDESVVDDSQLPKDRFSAERLKGVDSTLKIQPAELGDSAMYLCASSLEILTTDTQYFGPGTRLTVL.

The V call is TRBV6-1, the J call TRBJ2-7; D remains ambiguous. Germline V gene data show CDR1 as MNHNS and CDR2 as SASEGT. The CDR3 has 13 amino acids. The V end lost 7 bases, the J end lost 7 bases, and 17 bases lay between the germline ends. The DNA of the CDR3 is TGTGCCAGCACGCCGATCACGAGTGGTGAGCAGTACTTC. It specifies CASTPITSGEQYF.

The genes are TRBV2 and TRBJ2-3; D is possibly TRBD2 (5 bases). With 1 base removed from V and 0 bases from J, the gap between germline ends came to 11 bases. CDR3 length: 16 amino acids. Germline CDR1 reads SNHLY; CDR2 reads FYNNEI. Here the CDR3 DNA reads TGTGCCAGCAGTGAAGTGAGGGCCCCTAGCACAGATACGCAGTATTTT. Protein sequence: CASSEVRAPSTDTQYF.

This clonotype was recorded only once. The chain joins TRBV4-1 to TRBJ2-2, with a possible D match to TRBD1 (6 bases). The V and J ends lost 0 bases and 1 base respectively, with 9 bases between them. CDR3 length: 16 amino acids. The germline gives CDR1 MGHRA, CDR2 YSYEKL. DNA for the CDR3: TGCGCCAGCAGCCAAGACCCGGGACAGAACACCGGGGAGCTGTTTTTT. This gives the protein CASSQDPGQNTGELFF.

The chain employs TRBV10-3 and TRBJ2-7; 7 nucleotides agree with TRBD2. The CDR3 covers 15 residues. J lost 2 bases, V lost 6 bases, and 10 bases had no gene match. CDR1 is ENHRY and CDR2 is SYGVKD in the germline V gene. In DNA form, the CDR3 reads TGTGCCATCAGCGAGACAGCGGGATGTACCTACGAGCAGTACTTC. The encoded protein is CAISETAGCTYEQYF.

A note on this clonotype: A read error may be the cause here, since a much bigger clone is one base away. The gene calls are TRBV20-1 and TRBJ2-1; TRBD2 matches at 10 bases. Germline assignment: CDR1 DFQATT and CDR2 SNEGSKA (reference sequence). The CDR3 contains 12 residues. DNA for the CDR3: TGCAGCGAGCGGGAGGGCCGGGGGACCCAGTTCTTC. This codes for CSEREGRGTQFF.

V is TRBV18 and J is TRBJ1-5; D gene uncertain. Germline V gene data show CDR1 as KGHSH and CDR2 as LQKENI. The CDR3 sequence is 15 residues long. The ends were cut back, 0 bases at V and 3 bases at J, with 9 bases in the middle. CDR3: CASSPPSSPNQPQHF. The CDR3 bases are TGTGCCAGCTCACCACCTTCCAGCCCCAATCAGCCCCAGCATTTT.

This clonotype was counted ten times or more. V and J are TRBV5-5 and TRBJ2-7; 7 nucleotides align to TRBD2. The CDR3 has 15 amino acids. CDR1 is SGHKS and CDR2 is YYEKEE in the germline V gene (reference sequence). The ends lost 2 bases at V and 1 base at J; junction bases unmatched: 6. CDR3 sequence (DNA): TGTGCCAGCAGCTTAGTCCGGGGGGTTTCCTACGAGCAGTACTTC. This codes for CASSLVRGVSYEQYF.

The chain links TRBV28 to TRBJ2-7; 9 nucleotides line up with TRBD2. This CDR3 region has 17 residues. The V gene's germline CDR1 is MDHEN and CDR2 SYDVKM. Trimming removed 5 bases from V and 4 bases from J; junction bases left unmatched: 15. CDR3 coding DNA: TGTGCCAGCAGTCCCCGGGCTAGCGGGATGGGCCTTTACGAGCAGTACTTC. Translating it yields CASSPRASGMGLYEQYF.

This clonotype was found a few times. This chain connects TRBV9 to TRBJ2-7; either TRBD1 or TRBD2 may supply D (5 bases each). The J call may be mistaken, given a closer DNA end match to TRBJ2-5. The germline CDR1 and CDR2 sequences are SGDLS and YYNGEE. This CDR3 contains 14 residues. The CDR3 region has the DNA TGTGCCAGCAGCGTAGCGAGGGGATGGGAGACCCAGTACTTC. This gives the protein CASSVARGWETQYF.

V and J are TRBV6-5 and TRBJ2-3; TRBD2 matches at 12 bases. The junction had 9 bases not matched to a gene; V was cut back by 7 bases and J by 7 bases. Looked up from germline, CDR1 is MNHEY and CDR2 is SVGAGI. CDR3 length: 15 residues. CDR3: CASNILTSGRYTQYF. CDR3 bases: TGTGCCAGCAACATCCTTACTAGCGGGAGGTATACGCAGTATTTT.

This chain connects TRBV4-1 to TRBJ2-7; 7 bases line up with TRBD1. Germline CDR1 reads MGHRA; CDR2 reads YSYEKL. The CDR3 is 16 amino acids. V was pared by 2 bases and J by 4 bases, with 11 bases of the junction left unmatched. CDR3 in amino acids: CASSQSGTGVFYEQYF. The CDR3 coding sequence is TGCGCCAGCAGCCAATCCGGCACAGGGGTGTTTTACGAGCAGTACTTC.

J is TRBJ2-7 and V is TRBV5-6; 9 bases line up with TRBD2. CDR1 and CDR2 from the germline V gene are SGHDT and YYEEEE. The CDR3 sequence is 15 residues long. V shed 2 bases, J shed 7 bases, and the junction held 10 bases outside the gene matches. The CDR3, as DNA: TGTGCCAGCAGCTTAAACAGCGGGAGGCGGGGTGAGCAGTACTTC. It specifies CASSLNSGRRGEQYF.

This clonotype was recorded a few times. This chain uses TRBV20-1 with TRBJ2-7; perhaps TRBD2 as D (6 bases). The CDR3 extends over 13 amino acids. Germline assignment: CDR1 DFQATT and CDR2 SNEGSKA (reference sequence). The V end lost 1 base, the J end lost 2 bases, and 9 bases lay between the germline ends. This chain's CDR3 is CSARGGVAYEQYF. CDR3 DNA sequence: TGCAGTGCTAGAGGGGGGGTCGCCTACGAGCAGTACTTC.

The genes are TRBV2 and TRBJ2-1; D unresolved. The CDR3 sequence is 14 residues long. Trimming cost V 6 bases and J 3 bases, with 12 bases left between them. From germline, CDR1 is SNHLY and CDR2 FYNNEI. The CDR3 here is CASRDPTGYNEQFF. CDR3 in DNA: TGTGCCAGCAGGGACCCCACCGGCTACAATGAGCAGTTCTTC.

This clonotype was detected many times. The V gene is TRBV20-1, the J gene TRBJ2-5; no clear D gene. Trimming removed 0 bases at V and 0 bases at J, with 17 bases between. This CDR3 contains 17 residues. Germline assignment: CDR1 DFQATT and CDR2 SNEGSKA (reference sequence). CDR3 residues: CSARDFVPGRDQETQYF. In DNA, the CDR3 is TGCAGTGCTAGAGATTTCGTCCCGGGTCGGGACCAAGAGACCCAGTACTTC.

The chain links TRBV28 to TRBJ2-7; D might be TRBD2 (5 bases). V lost 2 bases and J lost 2, with 10 bases in between. Germline CDR1 reads MDHEN; CDR2 reads SYDVKM. The length of the CDR3 is 14 residues. As DNA, the CDR3 is TGTGCCAGCAGTTTACGGGGTGGCGCCTACGAGCAGTACTTC. Encoded protein: CASSLRGGAYEQYF.

This rearrangement joins TRBV5-1 to TRBJ1-1; D is undetermined. Germline V gene sequence: CDR1 SGHRS, CDR2 YFSETQ. CDR3 size: 13 residues. V was clipped by 1 base and J by 10 bases, with 14 bases between them. For the CDR3, the DNA is TGCGCCAGCAGCTTGAGGACCGCCGATGGAGCTTTCTTT. Its protein is CASSLRTADGAFF.

The rearrangement uses TRBV20-1 and TRBJ2-1; D unresolved. This CDR3 contains 10 residues. Germline CDR1 reads DFQATT; CDR2 reads SNEGSKA (reference sequence). Trimming pared 6 bases from V and 10 bases from J, leaving 10 bases between. Written as DNA, the CDR3 is TGCAGTGCAAATAAGCAAGAGCAGTTCTTC. Encoded protein: CSANKQEQFF.

On this clonotype itself: A much larger clone lies a single base off, so this may be a read error. The CDR3 does not end in the conserved phenylalanine or tryptophan, so this is likely a read error. CDR3 sequence: CASSPLDQETQYC. The CDR3 nucleotides are TGTGCCAGCTCACCTCTGGACCAAGAGACCCAGTACTGC. The chain joins TRBV18 to TRBJ2-7; D is uncertain. The assigned J gene may be wrong: the sequence end matches TRBJ2-5 better. CDR3 length: 13 amino acids. Germline CDR1 is KGHSH and CDR2 is LQKENI.

The V and J genes are TRBV5-1 and TRBJ1-1; D is possibly TRBD1 (6 bases). V was trimmed by 0 bases and J by 3 bases, leaving 15 bases between them. The CDR3 totals 16 residues. CDR1 is SGHRS, CDR2 YFSETQ, per germline. The CDR3, as DNA: TGCGCCAGCAGCTTGGACCGTTTGGGGGGCTACACTGAAGCTTTCTTT. It encodes CASSLDRLGGYTEAFF.

This clonotype was detected a few times. The chain is built from TRBV20-1 and TRBJ2-7; D possibly uses TRBD1 or TRBD2 (5 bases each). V was trimmed by 3 bases and J by 4 bases, leaving 16 bases between them. Germline CDR1 and CDR2: DFQATT and SNEGSKA (reference sequence). There are 14 residues in the CDR3. CDR3 sequence (DNA): TGCAGTGCTAGCCTCGGGACGGCGGTTTACGAGCAGTACTTC. Translating it yields CSASLGTAVYEQYF.

The V gene is TRBV29-1, the J gene TRBJ1-1; maybe TRBD1 (6 bases). Germline-derived CDR1 and CDR2 are SQVTM and ANQGSEA. V was cut by 3 bases and J by 7 bases, with 15 bases left in between. This CDR3 is 13 amino acids long. The CDR3 loop reads CSVDRGLSYEAFF. The CDR3 DNA is TGCAGCGTTGACAGGGGTCTTTCTTATGAAGCTTTCTTT.